The rows below give T cell receptor beta chains drawn from one sample of a study of blood T cells in healthy people across ages. TCRdb redid the calling of the 5' RACE reads with MiXCR, one entry per CDR3 protein. The table records approximately 2,000,000 distinct CDR3 sequences, about two fifths of them present only once. The source material was blood. The receptors here all came from a human donor in good health. Both conserved end residues are part of each CDR3. D genes are given only for firm matches. A clone size is listed for some rows: how often the clone was seen (once, few, many), or a class if it is expanded.

abundance	d_gene	v_gene	j_gene	CDR3nt	CDR3aa
-	-	TRBV7-9	TRBJ1-1	TGTGCCAGCAGCTTAGCCCCCGGGATTTACACTGAAGCTTTCTTT	CASSLAPGIYTEAFF
-	-	TRBV7-9	TRBJ2-5	TGTGCCAGCAGCTTAAGGAACCCGGAGACCCAGTACTTC	CASSLRNPETQYF
-	-	TRBV28	TRBJ2-1	TGTGCCAGCAGTTCCATCCGGGGCGGTCGTGAGCAGTTCTTC	CASSSIRGGREQFF
-	TRBD1	TRBV6-5	TRBJ1-4	TGTGCCAGCAGTTACTCGGTTTACAGGGGTATGGGCCATGCGGGTGGTGAAAAACTGTTTTTT	CASSYSVYRGMGHAGGEKLFF
many	-	TRBV4-3	TRBJ1-6	TGCGCCAGCAGCCCTGGGGAAACCTATAATTCACCCCTCCACTTT	CASSPGETYNSPLHF
-	-	TRBV4-3	TRBJ2-7	TGCGCCAGCAGCCAGTATAGCGCTCCTGGCTACGAGCAGTACTTC	CASSQYSAPGYEQYF
-	TRBD2	TRBV12-3/TRBV12-4	TRBJ2-1	TGTGCCAGCAGTTTAGGTTGGGATATAACTAGCGGGGGGGCCCCCTACAATGAGCAGTTCTTC	CASSLGWDITSGGAPYNEQFF
-	-	TRBV5-1	TRBJ1-6	TGCGCCAGCAGCTTGGGCTTGGAGAGTTCACCCCTCCACTTT	CASSLGLESSPLHF
-	TRBD1	TRBV6-5	TRBJ2-7	TGTGCCAGCAGTTTCGGGACAGGGAAATTGCGCGAGCAGTACTTC	CASSFGTGKLREQYF
few	-	TRBV3-1	TRBJ1-5	TGTGCCAGCAGCCAAGATAATAGGGAAACTCAGCCCCAGCATTTT	CASSQDNRETQPQHF
-	-	TRBV7-2	TRBJ1-1	TGTGCCAGCAGAGCAGACAGTGGCTCCCTTGAAGCTTTCTTT	CASRADSGSLEAFF
-	-	TRBV5-5	TRBJ2-5	TGTGCCAGCAGCCTGCGGGACACCTCGGAGACCCAGTACTTC	CASSLRDTSETQYF
-	TRBD2	TRBV7-2	TRBJ2-1	TGTGCCAGCAGGCGTATACTAGCGGGGGTTGGAAATGAGCAGTTCTTC	CASRRILAGVGNEQFF
few	-	TRBV5-6	TRBJ2-3	TGTGCCAGCAGCTGGATGACATCCTTTAGCACAGATACGCAGTATTTT	CASSWMTSFSTDTQYF
few	-	TRBV9	TRBJ1-2	TGTGCCTCCTCGGAGGGAGGGTCCGGGCGGTACTATGGCTACACCTTC	CASSEGGSGRYYGYTF
-	-	TRBV18	TRBJ1-5	TGTGCCAGCTCACCACAGGACGAGCGCAATCAGCCCCAGCATTTT	CASSPQDERNQPQHF
-	TRBD1	TRBV3-1	TRBJ1-2	TGTGCCAGCAGCCAAGGAGTATGGGACAGTTACGTCGGGAGTGGCTACACCTTC	CASSQGVWDSYVGSGYTF
few	TRBD1	TRBV10-3	TRBJ2-5	TGTGCCATCAGCCCCGGGACAGGGGAAGAGACCCAGTACTTC	CAISPGTGEETQYF
few	-	TRBV4-3	TRBJ2-1	TGCGCCAGCAGCCAAGATCGGCCGGGGGGCCACAATGAGCAGTTCTTC	CASSQDRPGGHNEQFF
-	-	TRBV4-2	TRBJ1-1	TGTGCCAGCGGCGGAGGAGGAGGGGACAAGAACACTGAAGCTTTCTTT	CASGGGGGDKNTEAFF
few	-	TRBV4-2	TRBJ2-7	TGTGCCAGCAGCCAGGAAAGACTGAGCTCCTACGAGCAGTACTTC	CASSQERLSSYEQYF
-	-	TRBV24-1	TRBJ2-7	TGTGCCACCAGTGATTCTAGGGGCCACGAGCAGTACTTT	CATSDSRGHEQYF
-	-	TRBV20-1	TRBJ2-5	TGCAGTGCTGAAGTAGGGGGACGCGGGGAGCAGTACTTC	CSAEVGGRGEQYF
-	TRBD1	TRBV28	TRBJ1-2	TGTGCCAGCAGCAGGACAGGGCGTATCGATGGCTACACCTTC	CASSRTGRIDGYTF
few	TRBD1	TRBV10-3	TRBJ2-7	TGTGCCATCAGGAGGGGGACAGGCCAAAGACTAGTCTACGAGCAGTACTTC	CAIRRGTGQRLVYEQYF
-	-	TRBV20-1	TRBJ2-3	TGCAGTGCTAGTTCCCCCAGGGGCACAGATACGCAGTATTTT	CSASSPRGTDTQYF
many	TRBD1	TRBV7-9	TRBJ2-7	TGTGCCAGCAGCTTGGGACAGGGGTTTACCTACGAGCAGTACTTC	CASSLGQGFTYEQYF
-	TRBD2	TRBV20-1	TRBJ2-3	TGCAGTGCCACGGGATACTTAGCGGGGGGGCTCACAGATACGCAGTATTTT	CSATGYLAGGLTDTQYF
few	TRBD1	TRBV29-1	TRBJ1-1	TGCAGCGTGGAGGGACAGGGGGCTTTGAACACTGAAGCTTTCTTT	CSVEGQGALNTEAFF
many	-	TRBV4-3	TRBJ1-2	TGCGCCAGCAGCCCGGGGGTGGACAGCTATGGCTACACCTTC	CASSPGVDSYGYTF
-	TRBD1	TRBV29-1	TRBJ2-1	TGCAGCGTTGAAATTTACTCCAGGGGGCAGGAGCAGTTCTTC	CSVEIYSRGQEQFF
few	TRBD2	TRBV6-5	TRBJ2-1	TGTGCCGGCAGTTACCAACAGCGGGGGGGCCTAGGCTCCTACAATGAGCAGTTCTTC	CAGSYQQRGGLGSYNEQFF
few	-	TRBV25-1	TRBJ1-5	TGTGCCAGCAGTGATTATCCCCAGCATTTT	CASSDYPQHF
few	-	TRBV18	TRBJ2-5	TGTGCCAGCTCAACCGCCCTACAAGAGACCCAGTACTTC	CASSTALQETQYF
-	TRBD1	TRBV25-1	TRBJ2-3	TGTGCCAGCAGTGACCCCGGACAGGGAGAAGGGGCAGATACGCAGTATTTT	CASSDPGQGEGADTQYF
few	-	TRBV5-5	TRBJ1-2	TGTGCCAGCAGCCCGGGGCATGGCTATGGCTACACCTTC	CASSPGHGYGYTF
-	TRBD2	TRBV28	TRBJ2-3	TGTGCCAGCATCCCGGGACTAGCAATGGAAGATACGCAGTATTTT	CASIPGLAMEDTQYF
-	-	TRBV10-3	TRBJ2-3	TGTGCCATCAGTGCCTCTAATTTGGATACGCAGTATTTT	CAISASNLDTQYF
few	TRBD1	TRBV20-1	TRBJ2-7	TGCAGTGCTAGAACCGGGACAGGATCCTACGAGCAGTACTTC	CSARTGTGSYEQYF
few	-	TRBV2	TRBJ2-7	TGTGCCAGCAGTGCCCATACAGTGTCCTACGAGCAGTACTTC	CASSAHTVSYEQYF
-	-	TRBV4-3	TRBJ2-3	TGCGCCAGCAGCCAAGAATGGGCATCTAGCACAGATACGCAGTATTTT	CASSQEWASSTDTQYF
few	-	TRBV4-1	TRBJ1-4	TGCGCCAGCAGCCGACTAGACAGAGAGAATGAAAAACTGTTTTTT	CASSRLDRENEKLFF
few	-	TRBV4-2	TRBJ2-3	TGTGCCAGCAGCCAAGAGGAGGGTCAAGAAGATACGCAGTATTTT	CASSQEEGQEDTQYF
many	-	TRBV12-3/TRBV12-4	TRBJ2-3	TGTGCCAGCCAATCTAGGGGATTCACAGATACGCAGTATTTT	CASQSRGFTDTQYF
-	-	TRBV20-1	TRBJ2-7	TGCAGTGCTCCTCGGACACCGGACTACGAGCAGTACTTC	CSAPRTPDYEQYF
-	-	TRBV10-3	TRBJ1-6	TGTGCCATCAGTGAGGAGAATAATTCACCCCTCCACTTT	CAISEENNSPLHF
-	TRBD2	TRBV27	TRBJ2-7	TGTGCCAGTAGACCTAGACTAGCAGCATCCTACGAGCAGTACTTC	CASRPRLAASYEQYF
-	-	TRBV4-3	TRBJ2-1	TGCGCCAGCAGCCAAGTAGGGTCTGGGAGCTCCTACAATGAGCAGTTCTTC	CASSQVGSGSSYNEQFF
-	-	TRBV20-1	TRBJ2-6	TGCAGTGCTAGTGTTCTGGCTGGGGCCAACGTCCTGACTTTC	CSASVLAGANVLTF
-	-	TRBV7-2	TRBJ2-5	TGTACCAGCAGCTTAGTTGGAACAGGCGCAAAACAGTACTTC	CTSSLVGTGAKQYF